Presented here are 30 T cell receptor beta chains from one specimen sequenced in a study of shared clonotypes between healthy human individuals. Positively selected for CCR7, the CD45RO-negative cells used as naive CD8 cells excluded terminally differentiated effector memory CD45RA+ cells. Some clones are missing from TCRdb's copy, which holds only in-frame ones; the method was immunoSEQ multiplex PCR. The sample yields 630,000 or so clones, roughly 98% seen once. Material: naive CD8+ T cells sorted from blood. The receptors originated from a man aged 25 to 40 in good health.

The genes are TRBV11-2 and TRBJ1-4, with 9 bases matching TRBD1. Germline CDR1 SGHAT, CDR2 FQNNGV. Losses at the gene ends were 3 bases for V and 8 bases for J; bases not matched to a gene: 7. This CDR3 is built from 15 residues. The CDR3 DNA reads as TGTGCCAGCAGCTTTACCGGGACAGGGATCGAAAAACTGTTTTTT. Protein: CASSFTGTGIEKLFF. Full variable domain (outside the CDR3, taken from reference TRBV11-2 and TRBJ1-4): EAGVAQSPRYKIIEKRQSVAFWCNPISGHATLYWYQQILGQGPKLLIQFQNNGVVDDSQLPKDRFSAERLKGVDSTLKIQPAKLEDSAVYLCASSFTGTGIEKLFFGSGTQLSVL.

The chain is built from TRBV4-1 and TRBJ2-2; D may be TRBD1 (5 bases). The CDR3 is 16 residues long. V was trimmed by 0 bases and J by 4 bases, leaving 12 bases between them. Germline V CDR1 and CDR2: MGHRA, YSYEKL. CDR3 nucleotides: TGCGCCAGCAGCCAAGAACAGGTTTCCACCACCGGGGAGCTGTTTTTT. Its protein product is CASSQEQVSTTGELFF.

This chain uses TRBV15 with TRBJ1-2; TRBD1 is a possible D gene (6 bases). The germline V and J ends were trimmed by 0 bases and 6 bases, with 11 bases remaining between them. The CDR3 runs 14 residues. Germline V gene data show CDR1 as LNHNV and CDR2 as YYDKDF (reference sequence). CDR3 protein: CATSRDSRGDGYTF. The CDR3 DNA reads TGTGCCACCAGCAGAGATAGTAGGGGGGATGGCTACACCTTC.

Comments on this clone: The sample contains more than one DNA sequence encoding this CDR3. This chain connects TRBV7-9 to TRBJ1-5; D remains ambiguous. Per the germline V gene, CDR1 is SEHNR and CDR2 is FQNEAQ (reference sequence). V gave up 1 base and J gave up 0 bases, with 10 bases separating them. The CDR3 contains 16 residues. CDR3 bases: TGTGCCAGCAGCTTAGGCGAGGGTTATAGCAATCAGCCCCAGCATTTT. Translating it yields CASSLGEGYSNQPQHF. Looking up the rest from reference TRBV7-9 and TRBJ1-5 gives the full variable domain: DTGVSQNPRHKITKRGQNVTFRCDPISEHNRLYWYRQTLGQGPEFLTYFQNEAQLEKSRLLSDRFSAERPKGSFSTLEIQRTEQGDSAMYLCASSLGEGYSNQPQHFGDGTRLSIL.

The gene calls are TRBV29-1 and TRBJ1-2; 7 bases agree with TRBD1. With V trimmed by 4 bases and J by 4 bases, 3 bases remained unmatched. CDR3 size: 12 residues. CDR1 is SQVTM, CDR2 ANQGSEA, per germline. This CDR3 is CSVGRDSYGYTF. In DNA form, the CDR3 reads TGCAGCGTTGGACGGGACAGCTATGGCTACACCTTC.

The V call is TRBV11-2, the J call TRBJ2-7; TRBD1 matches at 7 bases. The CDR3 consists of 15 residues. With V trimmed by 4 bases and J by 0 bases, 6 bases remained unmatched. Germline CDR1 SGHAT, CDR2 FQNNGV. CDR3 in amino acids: CASSSDRKLSYEQYF. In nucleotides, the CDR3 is TGTGCCAGCAGCTCGGACAGGAAACTCTCCTACGAGCAGTACTTC.

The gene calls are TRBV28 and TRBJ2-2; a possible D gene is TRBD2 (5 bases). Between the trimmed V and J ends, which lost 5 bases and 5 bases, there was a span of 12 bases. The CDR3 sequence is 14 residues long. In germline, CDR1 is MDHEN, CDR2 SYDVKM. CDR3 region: CASSPRRVTGELFF. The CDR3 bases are TGTGCCAGCAGTCCCCGGCGGGTGACCGGGGAGCTGTTTTTT.

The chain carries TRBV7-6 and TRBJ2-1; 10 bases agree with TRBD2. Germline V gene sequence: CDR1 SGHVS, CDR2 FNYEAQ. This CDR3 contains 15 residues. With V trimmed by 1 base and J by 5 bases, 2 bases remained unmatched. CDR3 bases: TGTGCCAGCAGCTTAGGGCTAGCGGGAGACAATGAGCAGTTCTTC. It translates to CASSLGLAGDNEQFF.

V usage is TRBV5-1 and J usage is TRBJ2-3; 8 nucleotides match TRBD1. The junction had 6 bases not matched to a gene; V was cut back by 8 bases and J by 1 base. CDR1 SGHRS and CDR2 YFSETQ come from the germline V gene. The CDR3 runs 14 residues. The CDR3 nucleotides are TGCGCCAGTACGACAGGGGACGGCACAGATACGCAGTATTTT. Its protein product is CASTTGDGTDTQYF.

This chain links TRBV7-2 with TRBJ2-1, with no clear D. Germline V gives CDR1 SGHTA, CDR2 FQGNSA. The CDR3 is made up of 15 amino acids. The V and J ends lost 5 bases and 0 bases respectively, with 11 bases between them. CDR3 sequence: CASSATPSSYNEQFF. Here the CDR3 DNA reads TGTGCCAGCAGCGCGACACCTAGCTCCTACAATGAGCAGTTCTTC. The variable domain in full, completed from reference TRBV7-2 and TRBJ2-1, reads GAGVSQSPSNKVTEKGKDVELRCDPISGHTALYWYRQSLGQGLEFLIYFQGNSAPDKSGLPSDRFSAERTGGSVSTLTIQRTQQEDSAVYLCASSATPSSYNEQFFGPGTRLTVL.

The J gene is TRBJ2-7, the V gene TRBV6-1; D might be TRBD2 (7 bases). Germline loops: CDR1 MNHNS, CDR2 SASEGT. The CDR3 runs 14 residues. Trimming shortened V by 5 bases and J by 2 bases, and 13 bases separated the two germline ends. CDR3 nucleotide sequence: TGTGCCAGCAGTCCCGTGGGGGGGCCCTACGAGCAGTACTTC. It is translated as CASSPVGGPYEQYF.

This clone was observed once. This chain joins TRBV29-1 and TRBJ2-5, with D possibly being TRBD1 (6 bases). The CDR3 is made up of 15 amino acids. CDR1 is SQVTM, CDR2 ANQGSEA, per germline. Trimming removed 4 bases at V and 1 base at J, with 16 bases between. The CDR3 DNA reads TGCAGCGTTGTTTGGGCAGGGGAGAGCCAAGAGACCCAGTACTTC. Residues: CSVVWAGESQETQYF.

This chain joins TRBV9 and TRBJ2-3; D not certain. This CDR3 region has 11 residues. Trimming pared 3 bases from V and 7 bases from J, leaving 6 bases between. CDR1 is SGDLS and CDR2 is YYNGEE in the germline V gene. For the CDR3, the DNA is TGTGCCAGCAGCGACCCCCATACGCAGTATTTT. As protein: CASSDPHTQYF.

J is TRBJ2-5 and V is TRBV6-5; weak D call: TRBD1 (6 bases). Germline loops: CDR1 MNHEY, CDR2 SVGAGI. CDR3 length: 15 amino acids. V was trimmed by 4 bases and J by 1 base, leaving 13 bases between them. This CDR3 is CASSFTGSLQETQYF. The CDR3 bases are TGTGCCAGCAGTTTTACAGGGAGCCTCCAAGAGACCCAGTACTTC.

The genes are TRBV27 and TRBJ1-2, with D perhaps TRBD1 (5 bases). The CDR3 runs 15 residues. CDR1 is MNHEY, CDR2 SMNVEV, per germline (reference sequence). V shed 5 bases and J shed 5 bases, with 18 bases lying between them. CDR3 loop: CASSRGGLAVYGYTF. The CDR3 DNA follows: TGTGCCAGCAGTCGGGGGGGTTTGGCCGTTTATGGCTACACCTTC.

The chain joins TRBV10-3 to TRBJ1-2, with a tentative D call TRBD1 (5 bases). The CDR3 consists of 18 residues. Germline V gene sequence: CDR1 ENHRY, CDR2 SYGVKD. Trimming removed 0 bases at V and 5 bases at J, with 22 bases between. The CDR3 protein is CAISESDAVDAGMYGYTF. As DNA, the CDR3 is TGTGCCATCAGTGAGTCGGACGCAGTTGACGCAGGGATGTATGGCTACACCTTC.

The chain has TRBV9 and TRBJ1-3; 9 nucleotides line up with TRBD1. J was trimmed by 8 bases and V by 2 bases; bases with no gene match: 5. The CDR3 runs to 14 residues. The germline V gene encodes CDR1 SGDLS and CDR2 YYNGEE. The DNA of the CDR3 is TGTGCCAGCAGCGTCATGACAGGGGGAGACACCATATATTTT. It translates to CASSVMTGGDTIYF. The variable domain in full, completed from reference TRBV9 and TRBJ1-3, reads DSGVTQTPKHLITATGQRVTLRCSPRSGDLSVYWYQQSLDQGLQFLIQYYNGEERAKGNILERFSAQQFPDLHSELNLSSLELGDSALYFCASSVMTGGDTIYFGEGSWLTVV.

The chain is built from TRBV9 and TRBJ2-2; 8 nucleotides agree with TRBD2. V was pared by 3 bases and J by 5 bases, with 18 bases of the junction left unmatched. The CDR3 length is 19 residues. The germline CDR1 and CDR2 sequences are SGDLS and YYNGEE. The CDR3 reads CASSGGTSPSNVWTGELFF. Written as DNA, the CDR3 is TGTGCCAGCAGCGGGGGGACTAGTCCTTCGAACGTGTGGACCGGGGAGCTGTTTTTT.

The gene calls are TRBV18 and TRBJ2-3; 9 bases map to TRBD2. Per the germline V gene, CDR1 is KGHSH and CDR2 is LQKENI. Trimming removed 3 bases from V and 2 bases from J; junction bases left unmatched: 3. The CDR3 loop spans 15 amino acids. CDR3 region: CASSPLAGATDTQYF. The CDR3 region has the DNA TGTGCCAGCTCACCTTTAGCGGGAGCCACAGATACGCAGTATTTT.

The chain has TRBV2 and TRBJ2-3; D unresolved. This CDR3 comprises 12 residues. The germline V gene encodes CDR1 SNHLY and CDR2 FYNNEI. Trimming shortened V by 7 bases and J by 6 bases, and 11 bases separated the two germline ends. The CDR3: CASIGSIDTQYF. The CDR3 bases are TGTGCCAGCATAGGCAGTATTGATACGCAGTATTTT.

CDR3 in amino acids: CASSLGLAGVYEQFF. The CDR3 DNA is TGTGCCAGCAGCTTAGGACTAGCGGGAGTATATGAGCAGTTCTTC. This chain uses TRBV13 with TRBJ2-1; TRBD2 agrees at 11 bases. Trimming at V came to 0 bases and at J to 8 bases, leaving 3 bases not matched to a gene. Germline V gives CDR1 PRHDT, CDR2 FYEKMQ (reference sequence). This CDR3 region has 15 residues. Together with reference TRBV13 and TRBJ2-1, the CDR3 gives the full variable domain: AAGVIQSPRHLIKEKRETATLKCYPIPRHDTVYWYQQGPGQDPQFLISFYEKMQSDKGSIPDRFSAQQFSDYHSELNMSSLELGDSALYFCASSLGLAGVYEQFFGPGTRLTVL.

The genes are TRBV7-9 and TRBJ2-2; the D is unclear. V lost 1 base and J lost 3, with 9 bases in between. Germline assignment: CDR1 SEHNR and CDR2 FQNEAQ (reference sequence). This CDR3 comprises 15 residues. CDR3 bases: TGTGCCAGCAGCTTAGTTTCTAGTGACACCGGGGAGCTGTTTTTT. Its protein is CASSLVSSDTGELFF.

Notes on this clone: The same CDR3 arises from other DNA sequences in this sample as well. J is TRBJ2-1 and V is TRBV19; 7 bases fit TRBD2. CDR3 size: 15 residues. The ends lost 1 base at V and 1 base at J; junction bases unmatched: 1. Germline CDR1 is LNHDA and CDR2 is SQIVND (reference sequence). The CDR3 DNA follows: TGTGCCAGTAGTATAGGGACTAGTTCCTACAATGAGCAGTTCTTC. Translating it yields CASSIGTSSYNEQFF.

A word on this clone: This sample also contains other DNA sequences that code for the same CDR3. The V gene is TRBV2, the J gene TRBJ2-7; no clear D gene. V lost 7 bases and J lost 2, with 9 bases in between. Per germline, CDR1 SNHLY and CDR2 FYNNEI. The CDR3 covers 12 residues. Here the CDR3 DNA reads TGTGCCAGCATAGGACGGGCCTACGAGCAGTACTTC. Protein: CASIGRAYEQYF.

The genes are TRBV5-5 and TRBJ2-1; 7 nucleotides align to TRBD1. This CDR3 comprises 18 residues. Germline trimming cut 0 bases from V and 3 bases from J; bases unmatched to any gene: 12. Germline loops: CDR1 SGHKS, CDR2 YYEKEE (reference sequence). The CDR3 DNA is TGTGCCAGCAGCTTGGGAACGCCGGGACAGAGACGCTACAATGAGCAGTTCTTC. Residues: CASSLGTPGQRRYNEQFF.

CDR3 protein: CATGQYSNQPQHF. DNA for the CDR3: TGTGCCACCGGACAGTATAGCAATCAGCCCCAGCATTTT. The genes are TRBV28 and TRBJ1-5, with a possible D match to TRBD1 (6 bases). Trimming left V 10 bases short and J 0 bases short, with 10 bases between. The CDR3 has 13 amino acids. Germline V CDR1 and CDR2: MDHEN, SYDVKM.

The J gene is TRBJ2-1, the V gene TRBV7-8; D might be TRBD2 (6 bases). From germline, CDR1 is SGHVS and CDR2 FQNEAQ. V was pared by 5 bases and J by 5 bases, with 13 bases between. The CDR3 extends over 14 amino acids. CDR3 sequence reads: CASSRGTANNEQFF. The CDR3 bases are TGTGCCAGCAGCCGCGGGACGGCAAACAATGAGCAGTTCTTC.

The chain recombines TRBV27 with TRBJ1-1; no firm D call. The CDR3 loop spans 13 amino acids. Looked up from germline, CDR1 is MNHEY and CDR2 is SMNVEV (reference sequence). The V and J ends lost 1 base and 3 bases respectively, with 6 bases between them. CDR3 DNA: TGTGCCAGCAGTTTATTCCTTGACACTGAAGCTTTCTTT. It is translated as CASSLFLDTEAFF.

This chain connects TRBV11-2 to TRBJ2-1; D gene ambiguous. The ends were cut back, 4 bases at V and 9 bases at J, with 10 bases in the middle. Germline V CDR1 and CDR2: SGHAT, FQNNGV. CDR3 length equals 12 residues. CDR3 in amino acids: CASSSLSSEQFF. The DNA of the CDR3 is TGTGCCAGCAGCTCACTGAGCTCTGAGCAGTTCTTC.

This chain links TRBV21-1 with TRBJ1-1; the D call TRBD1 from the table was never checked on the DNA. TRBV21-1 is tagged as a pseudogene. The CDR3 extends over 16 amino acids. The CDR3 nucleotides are TGTGCCAGTCCCAGGGGGCTGGGGGCCATAGACACTGAAGCTTTCTTT. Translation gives CASPRGLGAIDTEAFF.